Listed below are T cell receptor beta chains from one sample, sequenced in a study of T cell repertoires in cytomegalovirus infection. TCRdb passed the reads through MiXCR, listing each CDR3 protein once. Of 450,000 to 600,000 distinct CDR3 sequences listed, approximately 10% are singletons. Sequences were obtained from PBMCs. Source of these receptors: a human donor in good health (CMV status not recorded). Some clones in this sample may be carry-over from other donors' samples. Each CDR3 is given without its conserved first and last residue. Clone size is not always given. Where it is, it says once, few, many or a class for expanded clones.

v_call: TRBV14; clone_size: many; cdr3_aa: ASSQDLAGSTDTQY
v_call: TRBV7-8; clone_size: many; cdr3_aa: ASSARGGLLPGEQF
v_call: TRBV19; clone_size: few; cdr3_aa: ASSPGLAGVRELF
v_call: TRBV14; clone_size: few; cdr3_aa: ASSQVQGGELF
v_call: TRBV6-2/TRBV6-3; clone_size: many; cdr3_aa: ASSYPGGPGANVLT
v_call: TRBV7-9; clone_size: many; cdr3_aa: ASSLGMAGNSPLH
v_call: TRBV16; clone_size: NA; cdr3_aa: ASSQQPGTGALEQY
v_call: TRBV5-6; clone_size: few; cdr3_aa: ASSSHLGDQPQH
v_call: TRBV3-1; clone_size: NA; cdr3_aa: ASSYRAGGPNDEQF
v_call: TRBV24-1; clone_size: many; cdr3_aa: ATYSGYTQY
v_call: TRBV10-3; clone_size: many; cdr3_aa: AISEDGLGQETQY
v_call: TRBV7-9; clone_size: many; cdr3_aa: ASSLAGQAYGYT
v_call: TRBV7-9; clone_size: many; cdr3_aa: ASTPTGGETQY
v_call: TRBV19; clone_size: many; cdr3_aa: ASCFTGVSTGELF
v_call: TRBV9; clone_size: NA; cdr3_aa: ASSEGTVADAEAF
v_call: TRBV25-1; clone_size: NA; cdr3_aa: ASTPGRGTEAF
v_call: TRBV7-6; clone_size: many; cdr3_aa: ASSSRQGPAETQY
v_call: TRBV7-9; clone_size: few; cdr3_aa: ASSLRQGGDIQY
v_call: TRBV29-1; clone_size: NA; cdr3_aa: SVVTTSSYEQY
v_call: TRBV7-2; clone_size: many; cdr3_aa: ASSLRAGITETQY
v_call: TRBV20-1; clone_size: few; cdr3_aa: SAGKRADTQY
v_call: TRBV12-3/TRBV12-4; clone_size: many; cdr3_aa: ASSPTSSGYT
v_call: TRBV27; clone_size: many; cdr3_aa: ASSRAGYNEQF
v_call: TRBV4-1; clone_size: few; cdr3_aa: ASSQESRGYNQPQH
v_call: TRBV4-1; clone_size: few; cdr3_aa: ASSQEHQNPTGELF
v_call: TRBV7-9; clone_size: many; cdr3_aa: ASRADRGAHNEQF
v_call: TRBV7-9; clone_size: many; cdr3_aa: ASSYEGGFAEAF
v_call: TRBV3-1; clone_size: few; cdr3_aa: ASSQDTGARGYT
v_call: TRBV2; clone_size: many; cdr3_aa: ASSELGEGAKNIQY
v_call: TRBV20-1; clone_size: NA; cdr3_aa: SAGGGTGVYGYT
v_call: TRBV7-6; clone_size: many; cdr3_aa: ASSLATGAGWEAF
v_call: TRBV20-1; clone_size: few; cdr3_aa: SARGFDLYNEQF
v_call: TRBV7-2; clone_size: many; cdr3_aa: ASSPRDAKETQY
v_call: TRBV28; clone_size: many; cdr3_aa: ASSRGRADNEQF
v_call: TRBV11-2; clone_size: many; cdr3_aa: ASSLGGRLAGETQY
v_call: TRBV29-1; clone_size: few; cdr3_aa: SVQANVLT
v_call: TRBV19; clone_size: NA; cdr3_aa: ASSKRRPEKLF
v_call: TRBV12-3/TRBV12-4; clone_size: many; cdr3_aa: ASSPGRGASRYNEQF
v_call: TRBV20-1; clone_size: many; cdr3_aa: SGEGGEKLF
v_call: TRBV19; clone_size: many; cdr3_aa: ASSALRGEKLF
v_call: TRBV28; clone_size: few; cdr3_aa: ASSLPGSRAGELF
v_call: TRBV28; clone_size: many; cdr3_aa: ASSLWDETSNQPQH
v_call: TRBV7-8; clone_size: many; cdr3_aa: ASSLERRGAKLF
v_call: TRBV6-5; clone_size: NA; cdr3_aa: ASSHRGVNTEAF
v_call: TRBV6-5; clone_size: few; cdr3_aa: ASSYGGVQETQY
v_call: TRBV12-3/TRBV12-4; clone_size: few; cdr3_aa: ASSQGSGSGDEQF
v_call: TRBV7-8; clone_size: few; cdr3_aa: ASTLDRGRGYT
v_call: TRBV30; clone_size: few; cdr3_aa: AWSVGTANTGELF
v_call: TRBV6-1; clone_size: few; cdr3_aa: ASSELAYNEQF
v_call: TRBV7-9; clone_size: many; cdr3_aa: ASSPRPGTGVAKNIQY
v_call: TRBV6-1; clone_size: many; cdr3_aa: ASSRTGNGQY